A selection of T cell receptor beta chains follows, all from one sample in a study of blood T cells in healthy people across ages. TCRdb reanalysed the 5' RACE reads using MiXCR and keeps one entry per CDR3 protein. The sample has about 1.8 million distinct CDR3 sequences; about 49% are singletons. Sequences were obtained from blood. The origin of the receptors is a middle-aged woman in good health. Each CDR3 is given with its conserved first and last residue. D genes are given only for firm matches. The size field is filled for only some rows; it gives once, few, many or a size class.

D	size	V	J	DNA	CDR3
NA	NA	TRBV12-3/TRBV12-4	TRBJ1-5	TGTGCCAGCAGCCACGGACGGTTCAATCAGCCCCAGCATTTT	CASSHGRFNQPQHF
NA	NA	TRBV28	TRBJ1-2	TGTGCCTCTACAGGGCCTAACTATGGCTACACCTTC	CASTGPNYGYTF
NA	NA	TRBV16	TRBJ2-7	TGTGCCAGCAGCCCTAAGAGAGAACAGGGCGAGCAGTACTTC	CASSPKREQGEQYF
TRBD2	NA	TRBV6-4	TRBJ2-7	TGTGCCAGCAGTGAAGCTCCTAGCGGGGTCAATGAGCAGTACTTC	CASSEAPSGVNEQYF
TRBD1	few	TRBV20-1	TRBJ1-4	TGCAGTGCTAGGGACAGGGGGCAAAAACTGTTTTTT	CSARDRGQKLFF
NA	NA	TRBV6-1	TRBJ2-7	TGTGCCAGCAGTCCTACAGATAACTCCTACGAGCAGTACTTC	CASSPTDNSYEQYF
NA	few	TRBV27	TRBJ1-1	TGTGCCAGCAAGGTGGGGGGCCGCACTGAAGCTTTCTTT	CASKVGGRTEAFF
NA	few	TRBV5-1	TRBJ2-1	TGCGCCAGCAGCCTTAACATTGACAATGAGCAGTTCTTC	CASSLNIDNEQFF
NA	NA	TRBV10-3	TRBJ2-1	TGTGCCATCAGTGAGTCTCAAGGACAGCCAAATTATTACAATGAGCAGTTCTTC	CAISESQGQPNYYNEQFF
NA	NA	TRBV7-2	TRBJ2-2	TGTGCCAGCAGCTTAGCGAGGAAGACCGGGGAGCTGTTTTTT	CASSLARKTGELFF
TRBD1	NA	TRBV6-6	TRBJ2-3	TGTGCCAGCAGTCCCACCGGGACAGGGTTTAGCACAGATACGCAGTATTTT	CASSPTGTGFSTDTQYF
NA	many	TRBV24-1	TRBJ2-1	TGTGCCACCAGTTTTTTGAATGAGCAGTTCTTC	CATSFLNEQFF
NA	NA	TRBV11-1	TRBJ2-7	TGTGCCAGCAGCTTAGGACAGAATAGGGTCTACGAGCAGTACTTC	CASSLGQNRVYEQYF